This T cell receptor beta chain was recovered during a study of Tregs in tolerant kidney transplant recipients. V lost 2 bases and J 0 bases, leaving 9 bases between the germline ends. This CDR3 is 15 amino acids long. Germline CDR1 is SGHRS and CDR2 is YFSETQ. Profiling relied on immunoSEQ multiplex PCR, and the TCRdb table lists in-frame clones only, not all of them. Among roughly 250,000 clones listed, about 80% were seen once. The chain uses TRBV5-1 and TRBJ2-1, with D unclear. The origin of this receptor is a human donor in good health. The source material was CD4+ T cells from blood. CDR3: CASSFLDNSYNEQFF. In nucleotides, the CDR3 is TGCGCCAGCAGCTTCCTAGATAACTCCTACAATGAGCAGTTCTTC.